The 27 T cell receptor beta chains below come from one sample, sequenced in a study of T cells in Graves' hyperthyroidism and ophthalmopathy. Template material for amplifying TCR beta CDR3 regions consisted of RNA transcripts. In the first-round RT-PCR of the TCR CDR3, the HTBI primer set was used. TCRdb re-called the multiplex PCR reads with MiXCR, one entry per CDR3 protein. The sample includes 400,000 to 550,000 distinct CDR3 sequences, around 22% of them seen just once. Material: blood. The receptors were gathered from a woman in her 30s with Graves' ophthalmopathy.

The V call is TRBV28, the J call TRBJ2-2, with 12 nucleotides matching TRBD2. Germline V gene data show CDR1 as MDHEN and CDR2 as SYDVKM. V was clipped by 6 bases and J by 6 bases; unmatched bases: 5. CDR3 size: 15 residues. As DNA, the CDR3 is TGTGCCAGCAGCTCTCTAGCGGGGGGGCCCGGGGAGCTGTTTTTT. This encodes CASSSLAGGPGELFF.

The rearrangement joins TRBV18 to TRBJ2-5; 12 nucleotides align to TRBD1. V lost 3 bases to trimming and J lost 4 bases; unmatched junction nucleotides: 3. CDR3 length equals 15 residues. Germline CDR1 and CDR2: KGHSH and LQKENI. This CDR3 reads CASSPPGQGAETQYF. Here the CDR3 DNA reads TGTGCCAGCTCACCTCCGGGACAGGGGGCAGAGACCCAGTACTTC.

This chain joins TRBV28 and TRBJ1-5, with 12 bases identical to TRBD1. CDR3 length equals 19 residues. The V gene's germline CDR1 is MDHEN and CDR2 SYDVKM. V lost 7 bases to trimming and J lost 1 base; unmatched junction nucleotides: 14. CDR3 DNA: TGTGCCAGCACCTTGCCGCGGGACAGGGGGCGCGGGAGCAATCAGCCCCAGCATTTT. Its protein is CASTLPRDRGRGSNQPQHF.

The table lists this clonotype with many counts. The rearrangement joins TRBV12-3 or TRBV12-4 to TRBJ2-2; D ambiguous. Trimming pared 7 bases from V and 5 bases from J, leaving 14 bases between. The CDR3 loop spans 14 amino acids. Written as DNA, the CDR3 is TGTGCCAGCAACTACCGGCCTGCAACCGGGGAGCTGTTTTTT. Protein: CASNYRPATGELFF.

V is TRBV6-2 or TRBV6-3 and J is TRBJ1-4, with 11 bases matching TRBD1. CDR1 MNHEY and CDR2 SVGEGT come from the germline V gene. J gave up 6 bases and V 5 bases, and 8 bases lay outside the gene matches. This CDR3 region has 16 residues. In DNA, the CDR3 is TGTGCCAGCAGTACGGACAGGGGGCTTGAAGATGAAAAACTGTTTTTT. It yields the protein CASSTDRGLEDEKLFF.

The V call is TRBV7-2, the J call TRBJ1-3; 8 positions agree with TRBD1. The CDR3 runs 15 residues. Germline CDR1 SGHTA, CDR2 FQGNSA. J lost 2 bases, V lost 8 bases, and 8 bases had no gene match. The CDR3 sequence: CASSARTGPGNTIYF. Here the CDR3 DNA reads TGTGCCAGCTCCGCCAGGACAGGGCCTGGAAACACCATATATTTT.

Details on this clonotype: An end of the junction does not agree with germline; a read error may underlie this. The V gene is TRBV20-1, the J gene TRBJ1-5; no firm D call. Germline V gene sequence: CDR1 DFQATT, CDR2 SNEGSKA (reference sequence). The CDR3 spans 13 residues. The CDR3 region has the DNA TGCAGTCCGACTTGGGTCAGCGGCCAGCCTCAGCATTTT. Protein product: CSPTWVSGQPQHF.

This clonotype was recorded a few times. The V call is TRBV6-2 or TRBV6-3, the J call TRBJ2-7; the match to TRBD1 covers 7 bases. The CDR3 runs to 13 residues. V shed 6 bases, J shed 2 bases, and the junction held 4 bases outside the gene matches. CDR1 is MNHEY and CDR2 is SVGEGT in the germline V gene. The DNA for the CDR3 is TGTGCCAGCAGCGGGGACAGTGCCTACGAGCAGTACTTC. Protein product: CASSGDSAYEQYF.

This clonotype came up many times. The chain combines TRBV7-2 with TRBJ2-2, with a weak D call TRBD1 (5 bases). With 3 bases removed from V and 7 bases from J, the gap between germline ends came to 15 bases. The CDR3 is made up of 15 amino acids. CDR1 SGHTA and CDR2 FQGNSA come from the germline V gene. The CDR3 nucleotides read TGTGCCAGCAGCTTTCGCCAGGGTCAAATCGGGGAGCTGTTTTTT. Translating it yields CASSFRQGQIGELFF.

The rearrangement uses TRBV14 and TRBJ2-2; D gene ambiguous. Germline V gives CDR1 SGHDN, CDR2 FVKESK. The CDR3 is 13 residues long. V was clipped by 4 bases and J by 5 bases, with 8 bases between them. The CDR3 DNA sequence: TGTGCCAGCAGCCCCGAGTTGACCGGGGAGCTGTTTTTT. Protein product: CASSPELTGELFF.

With respect to this clonotype: A read error may account for a junction end that differs from germline. This rearrangement joins TRBV7-8 to TRBJ2-4, with TRBD1 matching 7 bases. CDR1 is SGHVS and CDR2 is FQNEAQ in the germline V gene. This CDR3 spans 16 amino acids. CDR3 protein: CASSLRIGTAKNIKYF. In DNA form, the CDR3 reads TGTGCCAGCAGCTTACGAATAGGGACAGCCAAAAACATTAAGTACTTC.

The chain has TRBV15 and TRBJ2-5; D is perhaps TRBD2 (6 bases). V lost 1 base, J lost 5 bases, and 11 bases lay in between. This CDR3 comprises 14 residues. In germline, CDR1 is LNHNV, CDR2 YYDKDF (reference sequence). As DNA, the CDR3 is TGTGCCACCAGCAGAGGGAGGAGGGGTGAGACCCAGTACTTC. Translation gives CATSRGRRGETQYF.

The sample holds many counts of this clonotype. The chain employs TRBV6-2 or TRBV6-3 and TRBJ2-7; 14 bases line up with TRBD2. The CDR3 length is 18 residues. V trimming: 4 bases; J trimming: 6 bases; junction bases outside the gene matches: 14. The V gene's germline CDR1 is MNHEY and CDR2 SVGEGT. The DNA of the CDR3 is TGTGCCAGCAGTTCGGGACTAGCGGGAGCTACTCTCCTGGGCGAGCAGTACTTC. It translates to CASSSGLAGATLLGEQYF.

This clonotype was counted at least ten times. The rearrangement joins TRBV7-9 to TRBJ2-5; 7 positions match TRBD2. Unmatched junction bases numbered 20, after V lost 5 bases and J lost 5 bases. This CDR3 has 18 residues. CDR1 and CDR2 from the germline V gene are SEHNR and FQNEAQ (reference sequence). The CDR3 DNA reads TGTGCCAGCAGCGACTACCGGGACTACAAATACGTATCGGAGACCCAGTACTTC. This sequence encodes CASSDYRDYKYVSETQYF.

This clonotype was seen a few times. The chain links TRBV5-6 to TRBJ2-7; 9 bases are a match to TRBD1. CDR1 SGHDT and CDR2 YYEEEE come from the germline V gene. Unmatched junction bases numbered 6, after V lost 4 bases and J lost 1 base. The CDR3 consists of 15 residues. The CDR3 nucleotides read TGTGCCAGCAGCCAAGGACAGGGGAGGTCCTACGAGCAGTACTTC. Protein sequence: CASSQGQGRSYEQYF.

V gene TRBV2 combines with J gene TRBJ2-7, with TRBD2 identical over 10 bases. CDR3 size: 14 residues. Looked up from germline, CDR1 is SNHLY and CDR2 is FYNNEI. Trimming at V came to 3 bases and at J to 6 bases, leaving 5 bases not matched to a gene. Here the CDR3 DNA reads TGTGCCAGCAGTGAGGAGCGGGGGGGCGGCGAGCAGTACTTC. This gives the protein CASSEERGGGEQYF.

This clonotype has at least ten counts. The CDR3 here is CASPITTGTKYTDTQYF. The CDR3 nucleotides read TGTGCCAGCCCCATTACAACGGGGACTAAATACACAGATACGCAGTATTTT. The chain employs TRBV2 and TRBJ2-3, with TRBD2 identical over 7 bases. The CDR3 extends over 17 amino acids. Germline V lookup: CDR1 SNHLY, CDR2 FYNNEI. V lost 8 bases to trimming and J lost 2 bases; unmatched junction nucleotides: 16.

Many counts were recorded for this clonotype. V usage is TRBV6-4 and J usage is TRBJ1-1; TRBD1 agrees at 7 bases. With 7 bases clipped from V and 4 bases from J, the junction kept 9 bases outside the gene matches. The CDR3 runs 14 residues. CDR1 is MRHNA and CDR2 is SNTAGT in the germline V gene. CDR3 DNA: TGTGCCAGCAACTCGACAGGGTCGGGCACTGAAGCTTTCTTT. It translates to CASNSTGSGTEAFF.

This clonotype was recorded many times. This chain joins TRBV25-1 and TRBJ2-5, with 8 bases identical to TRBD1. CDR3 length: 15 amino acids. CDR1 MGHDK and CDR2 SYGVNS come from the germline V gene. Germline trimming cut 7 bases from V and 0 bases from J; bases unmatched to any gene: 7. CDR3 bases: TGTGCCAGCAAAACAGGGGGTACTAACCAAGAGACCCAGTACTTC. Amino acids: CASKTGGTNQETQYF.

This clonotype was observed many times. The rearrangement uses TRBV29-1 and TRBJ1-5; a possible D gene is TRBD1 (5 bases). CDR1 is SQVTM, CDR2 ANQGSEA, per germline. V lost 1 base, J lost 6 bases, and 13 bases lay in between. The CDR3 sequence is 14 residues long. The DNA for the CDR3 is TGCAGCGTTGAAGGGAGGGGAGTGGTTCAGCCCCAGCATTTT. Its protein is CSVEGRGVVQPQHF. Looking up the rest from reference TRBV29-1 and TRBJ1-5 gives the full variable domain: SAVISQKPSRDICQRGTSLTIQCQVDSQVTMMFWYRQQPGQSLTLIATANQGSEATYESGFVIDKFPISRPNLTFSTLTVSNMSPEDSSIYLCSVEGRGVVQPQHFGDGTRLSIL.

This clonotype was seen repeatedly, ten times or more. The chain recombines TRBV12-3 or TRBV12-4 with TRBJ1-1; D unclear. V dropped 3 bases and J dropped 3 bases, with 11 bases sitting between them. This CDR3 is 14 amino acids long. CDR3 DNA sequence: TGTGCCAGCAGTTTTACCCGGAGGTACACTGAAGCTTTCTTT. Translated, it gives CASSFTRRYTEAFF.

A remark on this clonotype: One base away lies a much larger clone, so this may be a sequencing read error. This rearrangement joins TRBV18 to TRBJ2-7, with D possibly matching TRBD2 (7 bases). The germline V gene encodes CDR1 KGHSH and CDR2 LQKENI. This CDR3 region has 16 residues. The CDR3 DNA is TGTGCCAGCTCACCGGGGCGCGGGGGCCCTTCCTACGAGCAGTGCTTC. Translated: CASSPGRGGPSYEQCF.

This clonotype was detected only a few times. V is TRBV6-5 and J is TRBJ1-5; a possible D gene is TRBD1 (6 bases). This CDR3 spans 16 amino acids. Germline V gene lookup returns CDR1 MNHEY and CDR2 SVGAGI. V lost 4 bases, J lost 1 base, and 14 bases lay in between. CDR3 bases: TGTGCCAGCAGTTCGGGGGGGGCCTGGAGCAATCAGCCCCAGCATTTT. The encoded protein is CASSSGGAWSNQPQHF.

Ten or more counts support this clonotype. V and J are TRBV6-5 and TRBJ1-1; D unclear. Germline V gives CDR1 MNHEY, CDR2 SVGAGI. V lost 5 bases to trimming and J lost 6 bases, with 16 bases between them. This CDR3 comprises 14 residues. The CDR3 DNA follows: TGTGCCAGCAGTAGGGCGGCGAGAGGCGCTGAAGCTTTCTTT. The encoded protein is CASSRAARGAEAFF.

This clonotype was seen ten or more times. The CDR3 DNA is TGTGCCACCAGCAGAGGCAAAGAACGAAACACCATATATTTT. Translating gives CATSRGKERNTIYF. V and J are TRBV15 and TRBJ1-3; D gene ambiguous. With 1 base removed from V and 5 bases from J, the gap between germline ends came to 9 bases. The CDR3 sequence is 14 residues long. CDR1 and CDR2 from the germline V gene are LNHNV and YYDKDF (reference sequence).

This clonotype came up many times. The chain carries TRBV29-1 and TRBJ1-1; D gene ambiguous. Germline V gives CDR1 SQVTM, CDR2 ANQGSEA. The CDR3 consists of 13 residues. The V end lost 5 bases, the J end lost 3 bases, and 13 bases lay between the germline ends. The CDR3 DNA reads as TGCAGCGTTCAATCCAACGAGGACACTGAAGCTTTCTTT. Its protein is CSVQSNEDTEAFF.

This clonotype was recorded many times. This chain uses TRBV28 with TRBJ1-3, with no clear D. V was trimmed by 4 bases and J by 3 bases, leaving 7 bases between them. Germline assignment: CDR1 MDHEN and CDR2 SYDVKM. This CDR3 is built from 13 residues. This CDR3 is CASSSPDGNTIYF. For the CDR3, the DNA is TGTGCCAGCAGTTCGCCGGATGGAAACACCATATATTTT.